This TCR beta chain is from a study of T cell clones after liver transplantation. Whole-study context: Samples came from ITN030ST, which attempted immunosuppression withdrawal within 2 years of liver transplantation. TCRbeta sequencing after a pre-transplant mixed lymphocyte reaction identified graft-donor-reactive clones, later tracked in post-transplant blood. Tolerance: complete withdrawal held at least one year, liver enzymes staying within twice normal.

The data were produced by immunoSEQ multiplex PCR, yet TCRdb's version contains in-frame clones alone and is incomplete. Of fewer than 85,000 clones listed, less than 90% are singletons. A remark on this clone: Its antigen is not identified.

General study findings and limits: Post-transplant time points were not standardized, so conclusions are preliminary.

Per the germline V gene, CDR1 is LNHDA and CDR2 is SQIVND (reference sequence). CDR3 length: 13 residues. Trimming pared 7 bases from V and 2 bases from J, leaving 10 bases between. The chain carries TRBV19 and TRBJ2-3, with D perhaps being TRBD1 or TRBD2 (5 bases each). This receptor was obtained from a human patient who received a liver transplant. Among the T cells, some may be from the graft donor. Sequences were derived from CD4+ T cells from blood, sampled at the 22-month timepoint. CDR3 in amino acids: CASTGPYTDTQYF. CDR3 nucleotides: TGTGCCAGTACGGGACCCTACACAGATACGCAGTATTTT.